This entry concerns a single TCR beta chain. Its cognate antigen is unknown. Assay: immunoSEQ multiplex PCR; the TCRdb copy retains only in-frame clones and omits some. The repertoire holds some 60,000 clones, 85% to 90% seen once, with around 3.6% in the top ten. This record comes from a study of OX40 agonist ivuxolimab in advanced cancers. Study results and limitations: More expanded clones were seen, on average, in CD8+ T cells than in CD4+.

CDR3 length: 14 amino acids. Germline V lookup: CDR1 SEHNR, CDR2 FQNEAQ (reference sequence). Trimming removed 0 bases from V and 4 bases from J, with 9 bases in between. The clonotype originates from an adult with an advanced solid tumor such as melanoma, head and neck, liver or kidney cancer. J is TRBJ1-1 and V is TRBV7-9; D ambiguous. The starting material was CD4+ or CD8+ T cells sorted from blood, obtained in a trial of the OX40 agonist ivuxolimab. Here the CDR3 DNA reads TGTGCCAGCAGCTTAGCGCGGTTAGGCACTGAAGCTTTCTTT. Translating it yields CASSLARLGTEAFF. The full variable domain, rest sourced from reference TRBV7-9 and TRBJ1-1, is DTGVSQNPRHKITKRGQNVTFRCDPISEHNRLYWYRQTLGQGPEFLTYFQNEAQLEKSRLLSDRFSAERPKGSFSTLEIQRTEQGDSAMYLCASSLARLGTEAFFGQGTRLTVV.